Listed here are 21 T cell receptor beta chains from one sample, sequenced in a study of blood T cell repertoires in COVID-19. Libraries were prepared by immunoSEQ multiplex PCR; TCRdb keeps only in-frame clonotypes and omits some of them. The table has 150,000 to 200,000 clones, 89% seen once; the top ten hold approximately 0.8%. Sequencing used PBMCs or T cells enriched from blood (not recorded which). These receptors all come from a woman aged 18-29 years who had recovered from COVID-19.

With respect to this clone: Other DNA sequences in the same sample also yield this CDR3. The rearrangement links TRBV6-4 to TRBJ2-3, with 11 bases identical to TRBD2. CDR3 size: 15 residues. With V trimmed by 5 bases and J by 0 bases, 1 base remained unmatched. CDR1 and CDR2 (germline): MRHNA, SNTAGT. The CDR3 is CASSRLAGSTDTQYF. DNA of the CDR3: TGTGCCAGCAGTAGACTAGCGGGAAGCACAGATACGCAGTATTTT.

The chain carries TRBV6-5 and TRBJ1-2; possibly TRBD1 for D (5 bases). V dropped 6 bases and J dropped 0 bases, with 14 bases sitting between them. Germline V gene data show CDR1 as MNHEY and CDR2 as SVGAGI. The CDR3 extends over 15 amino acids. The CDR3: CASRGVGRPNYGYTF. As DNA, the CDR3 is TGTGCCAGCAGAGGGGTCGGCAGACCTAACTATGGCTACACCTTC.

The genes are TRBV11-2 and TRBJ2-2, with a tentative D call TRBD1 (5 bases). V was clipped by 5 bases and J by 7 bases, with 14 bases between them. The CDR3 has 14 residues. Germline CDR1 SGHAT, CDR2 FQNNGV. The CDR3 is CASSQEWGFGELFF. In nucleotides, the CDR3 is TGTGCCAGCAGCCAAGAATGGGGCTTCGGGGAGCTGTTTTTT.

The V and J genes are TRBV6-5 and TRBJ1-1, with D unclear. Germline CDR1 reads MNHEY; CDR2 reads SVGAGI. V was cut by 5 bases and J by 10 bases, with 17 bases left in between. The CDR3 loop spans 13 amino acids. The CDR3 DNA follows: TGTGCCAGCAGTCCCCGAGGAGGCCCCAGAGCTTTCTTT. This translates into CASSPRGGPRAFF.

In DNA form, the CDR3 reads TGTGCCAGCAGCCGGGACAAAATAATCGGTGAGCAGTTCTTC. It is translated as CASSRDKIIGEQFF. The chain couples TRBV28 to TRBJ2-1; possibly TRBD1 for D (6 bases). The ends were cut back, 6 bases at V and 9 bases at J, with 18 bases in the middle. The CDR3 loop spans 14 amino acids. Germline V gives CDR1 MDHEN, CDR2 SYDVKM.

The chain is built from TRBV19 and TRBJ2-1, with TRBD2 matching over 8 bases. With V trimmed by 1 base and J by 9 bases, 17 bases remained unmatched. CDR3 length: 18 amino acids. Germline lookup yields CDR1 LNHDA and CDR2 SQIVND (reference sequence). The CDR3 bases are TGTGCCAGTAGTATAGCCCCCCCGGGACTAGATTTATCGGGTGAGCAGTTCTTC. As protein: CASSIAPPGLDLSGEQFF.

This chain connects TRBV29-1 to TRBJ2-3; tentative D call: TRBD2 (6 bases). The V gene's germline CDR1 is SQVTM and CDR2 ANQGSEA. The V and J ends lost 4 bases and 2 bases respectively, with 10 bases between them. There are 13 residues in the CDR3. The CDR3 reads CSVGGDPTDTQYF. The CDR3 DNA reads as TGCAGCGTTGGGGGGGACCCCACAGATACGCAGTATTTT.

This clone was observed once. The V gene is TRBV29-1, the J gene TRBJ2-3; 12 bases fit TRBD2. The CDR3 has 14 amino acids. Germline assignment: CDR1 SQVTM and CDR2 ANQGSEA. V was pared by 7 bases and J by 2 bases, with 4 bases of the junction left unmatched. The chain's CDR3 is CSGGLAGVTDTQYF. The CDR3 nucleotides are TGCAGCGGGGGACTAGCGGGCGTCACAGATACGCAGTATTTT.

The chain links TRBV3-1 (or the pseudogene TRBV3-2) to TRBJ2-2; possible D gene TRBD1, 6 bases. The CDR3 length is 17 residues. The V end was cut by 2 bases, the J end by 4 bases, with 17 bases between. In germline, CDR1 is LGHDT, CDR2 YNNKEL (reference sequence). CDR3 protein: CASSQPTRRQATGELFF. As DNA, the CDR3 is TGTGCCAGCAGCCAACCAACCCGGCGACAGGCCACCGGGGAGCTGTTTTTT.

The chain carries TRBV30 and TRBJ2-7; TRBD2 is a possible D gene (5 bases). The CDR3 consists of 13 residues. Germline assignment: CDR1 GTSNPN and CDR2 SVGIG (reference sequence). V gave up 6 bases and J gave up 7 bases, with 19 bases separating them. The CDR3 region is CACNGVGGYEQYF. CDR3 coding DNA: TGTGCCTGCAACGGGGTTGGCGGGTATGAGCAGTACTTC.

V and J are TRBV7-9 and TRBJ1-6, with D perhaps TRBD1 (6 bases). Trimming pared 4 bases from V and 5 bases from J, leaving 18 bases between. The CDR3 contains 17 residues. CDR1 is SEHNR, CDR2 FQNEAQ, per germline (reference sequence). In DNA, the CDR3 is TGTGCCAGCAGCTCGTCAGGGGAAGTTGAAAATAATTCACCCCTCCACTTT. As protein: CASSSSGEVENNSPLHF.

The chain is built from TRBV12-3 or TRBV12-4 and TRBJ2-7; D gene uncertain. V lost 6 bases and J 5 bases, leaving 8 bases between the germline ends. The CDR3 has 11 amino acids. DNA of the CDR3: TGTGCCAGCAGACTCCTGGACGAGCAGTACTTC. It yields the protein CASRLLDEQYF.

The CDR3 nucleotides read TGTGCCAGCAGCTTAGTTAGCTCCTACAATGAGCAGTTCTTC. Translating it yields CASSLVSSYNEQFF. The V and J genes are TRBV5-4 and TRBJ2-1; D is ambiguous. CDR3 length equals 14 residues. Trimming stripped 2 bases from V and 0 bases from J, with 6 bases between. Germline values: CDR1 SGHNT, CDR2 YYREEE (reference sequence).

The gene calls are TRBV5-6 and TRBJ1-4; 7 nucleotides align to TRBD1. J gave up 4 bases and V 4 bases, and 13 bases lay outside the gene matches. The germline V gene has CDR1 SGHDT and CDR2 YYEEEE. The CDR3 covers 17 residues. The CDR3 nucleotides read TGTGCCAGCAGCCTCATGATACCGGGACAGAATAATGAAAAACTGTTTTTT. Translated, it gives CASSLMIPGQNNEKLFF.

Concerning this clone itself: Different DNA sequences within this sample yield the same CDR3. As DNA, the CDR3 is TGTGCCAGCAGTTTGGCCAGCTCTGGAAACACCATATATTTT. It specifies CASSLASSGNTIYF. The chain employs TRBV28 and TRBJ1-3, with D unclear. The V gene's germline CDR1 is MDHEN and CDR2 SYDVKM. V lost 3 bases and J lost 0, with 6 bases in between. The CDR3 extends over 14 amino acids.

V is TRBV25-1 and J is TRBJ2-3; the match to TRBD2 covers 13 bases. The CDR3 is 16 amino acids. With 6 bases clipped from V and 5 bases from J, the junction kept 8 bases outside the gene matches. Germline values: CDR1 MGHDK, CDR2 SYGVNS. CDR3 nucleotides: TGTGCCAGCAGGGATGGACTAGCGGGAGCCCAAGATACGCAGTATTTT. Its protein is CASRDGLAGAQDTQYF.

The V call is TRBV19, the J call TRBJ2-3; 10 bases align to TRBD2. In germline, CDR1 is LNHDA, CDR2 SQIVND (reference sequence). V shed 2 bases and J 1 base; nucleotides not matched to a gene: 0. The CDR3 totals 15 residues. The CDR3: CASSILAGGTDTQYF. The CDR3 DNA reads TGTGCCAGTAGTATACTAGCGGGAGGCACAGATACGCAGTATTTT.

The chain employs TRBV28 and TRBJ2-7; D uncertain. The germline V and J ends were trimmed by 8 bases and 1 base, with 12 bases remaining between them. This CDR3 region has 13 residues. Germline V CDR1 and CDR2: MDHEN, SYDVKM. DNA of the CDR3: TGTGCCAGCGCGCCGTCGCCGTCCTACGAGCAGTACTTC. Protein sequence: CASAPSPSYEQYF.

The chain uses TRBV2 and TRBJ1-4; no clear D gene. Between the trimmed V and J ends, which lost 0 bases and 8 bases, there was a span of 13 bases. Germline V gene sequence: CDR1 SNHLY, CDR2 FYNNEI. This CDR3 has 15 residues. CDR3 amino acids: CASSEAPGNEEKLFF. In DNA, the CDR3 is TGTGCCAGCAGTGAAGCTCCGGGGAACGAGGAAAAACTGTTTTTT.

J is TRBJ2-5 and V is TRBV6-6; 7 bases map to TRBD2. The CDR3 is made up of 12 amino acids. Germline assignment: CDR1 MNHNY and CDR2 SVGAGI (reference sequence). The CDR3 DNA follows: TGTGGCTCGAGGGAGGGTCGGGAGACCCAGTACTTC. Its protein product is CGSREGRETQYF.

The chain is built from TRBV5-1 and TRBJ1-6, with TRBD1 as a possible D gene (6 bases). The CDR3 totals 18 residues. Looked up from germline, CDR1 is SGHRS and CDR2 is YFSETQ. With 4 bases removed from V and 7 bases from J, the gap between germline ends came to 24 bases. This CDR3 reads CASSPLPGGADMNSPLHF. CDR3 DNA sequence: TGCGCCAGCAGCCCTTTACCGGGGGGCGCGGATATGAATTCACCCCTCCACTTT.